Shown below are 29 T cell receptor beta chains from a single sample sequenced in a study of blood T cell repertoires in COVID-19. Clones were sequenced by immunoSEQ multiplex PCR, and TCRdb holds only the in-frame ones, with some missing. Of about 190,000 clones in the sample, about 85% were seen once. The sequenced sample was peripheral blood. The receptors were sampled from a woman of 80 years or more with acute or convalescent COVID-19.

This rearrangement joins TRBV5-1 to TRBJ1-5, with D possibly TRBD1 on 5 matching bases. The germline V and J ends were trimmed by 1 base and 1 base, with 15 bases remaining between them. The CDR3 is made up of 17 amino acids. The germline CDR1 and CDR2 sequences are SGHRS and YFSETQ. The DNA of the CDR3 is TGCGCCAGCAGCTTGATCCCGTCAGGGTCGAGCAATCAGCCCCAGCATTTT. It is translated as CASSLIPSGSSNQPQHF.

Here the CDR3 DNA reads TGTGCCAGCAGCTTGGTGATTTGGACAGAGAACACTGAAGCTTTCTTT. Its translation: CASSLVIWTENTEAFF. This chain links TRBV5-8 with TRBJ1-1, with D tentatively TRBD1 (6 bases). This CDR3 is 16 amino acids long. The V gene's germline CDR1 is SGHTS and CDR2 YDEGEE. V gave up 0 bases and J gave up 1 base, with 13 bases separating them.

In its sample, this clone was seen once. The chain employs TRBV9 and TRBJ2-7; TRBD1 is a possible D gene (6 bases). The CDR3 totals 14 residues. V was trimmed by 4 bases and J by 7 bases, leaving 18 bases between them. In germline, CDR1 is SGDLS, CDR2 YYNGEE. The DNA of the CDR3 is TGTGCCAGCAGCCCCTCCCATGGGGGACATGAGCAGTACTTC. This translates into CASSPSHGGHEQYF.

This sequence joins TRBV7-9 and TRBJ2-1, with 12 positions matching TRBD2. The CDR3 runs to 15 residues. CDR1 is SEHNR and CDR2 is FQNEAQ in the germline V gene (reference sequence). V lost 5 bases, J lost 3 bases, and 2 bases stayed unmatched. CDR3 protein: CASSRGLAGYNEQFF. CDR3 sequence (DNA): TGTGCCAGCAGCCGGGGACTAGCGGGCTACAATGAGCAGTTCTTC.

The J gene is TRBJ1-1, the V gene TRBV6-1; no reliable D call. V gave up 2 bases and J gave up 1 base, with 8 bases separating them. CDR1 is MNHNS, CDR2 SASEGT, per germline. This CDR3 is 14 amino acids long. The CDR3 DNA follows: TGTGCCAGCAGTGAAATTCGGGAGAACACTGAAGCTTTCTTT. It specifies CASSEIRENTEAFF.

The genes are TRBV30 and TRBJ1-2, with 9 bases that match TRBD1. The CDR3 runs to 14 residues. Trimming took 3 bases from V and 6 from J; bases not matched to a gene: 8. CDR1 is GTSNPN, CDR2 SVGIG, per germline (reference sequence). The CDR3 region has the DNA TGTGCCTGGAGCCTCGGGACAGGGCCCCATGGCTACACCTTC. Its translation: CAWSLGTGPHGYTF.

The chain couples TRBV6-5 to TRBJ1-2; TRBD1 agrees at 9 bases. V lost 7 bases, J lost 14 bases, and 14 bases stayed unmatched. This CDR3 is 13 amino acids long. Germline V gene lookup returns CDR1 MNHEY and CDR2 SVGAGI. The CDR3 spells CASITTGTGLPTF. The CDR3 DNA reads TGTGCCAGCATAACCACCGGGACAGGGCTCCCTACCTTC.

This clone was counted a few times. The J gene is TRBJ1-4, the V gene TRBV28; tentatively, D is TRBD1 (6 bases). The V gene's germline CDR1 is MDHEN and CDR2 SYDVKM. This CDR3 contains 19 residues. V was cut by 6 bases and J by 1 base, with 24 bases left in between. The CDR3 DNA is TGTGCCAGCAGCCCTAGACGATGGACAGTGGGCGAAACTAATGAAAAACTGTTTTTT. It yields the protein CASSPRRWTVGETNEKLFF.

This chain uses TRBV3-1 (or the pseudogene TRBV3-2) with TRBJ2-2; D might be TRBD1 (6 bases). Trimming cost V 1 base and J 6 bases, with 9 bases left between them. The germline V gene encodes CDR1 LGHDT and CDR2 YNNKEL (reference sequence). The CDR3 is made up of 14 amino acids. The CDR3 region has the DNA TGTGCCAGCAGCCAAGGAGGGGGTTCCGGGGAGCTGTTTTTT. Translation gives CASSQGGGSGELFF.

The chain links TRBV30 to TRBJ1-1; a weak D match, TRBD1 (6 bases). The CDR3 runs to 11 residues. V was pared by 3 bases and J by 7 bases, with 9 bases between. Germline values: CDR1 GTSNPN, CDR2 SVGIG (reference sequence). CDR3 loop: CAWSTGLEAFF. Written as DNA, the CDR3 is TGTGCCTGGAGCACAGGGCTTGAAGCTTTCTTT.

The chain combines TRBV7-3 with TRBJ1-1; weak D call: TRBD1 (5 bases). Germline assignment: CDR1 SGHTA and CDR2 FQGTGA. This CDR3 is built from 13 residues. V lost 5 bases and J 5 bases, leaving 12 bases between the germline ends. CDR3 residues: CASSLDRGTEAFF. The CDR3 DNA sequence: TGTGCCAGCAGCCTTGATCGGGGGACTGAAGCTTTCTTT.

The chain employs TRBV28 and TRBJ2-6, with D possibly matching TRBD2 (5 bases). The CDR3 runs 16 residues. Trimming shortened V by 6 bases and J by 2 bases, and 14 bases separated the two germline ends. The germline gives CDR1 MDHEN, CDR2 SYDVKM. CDR3 DNA sequence: TGTGCCAGCAGCCTACTCGGGGTGGCTGGGGCCAACGTCCTGACTTTC. Translation: CASSLLGVAGANVLTF.

This clone has more than one count but fewer than ten. The V gene is TRBV19, the J gene TRBJ1-5; D is unclear. The CDR3 has 13 residues. Germline CDR1 LNHDA, CDR2 SQIVND (reference sequence). Between the trimmed V and J ends, which lost 3 bases and 4 bases, there was a span of 7 bases. The CDR3 spells CASSIRGNQPQHF. CDR3 DNA: TGTGCCAGTAGTATTCGAGGGAATCAGCCCCAGCATTTT.

This rearrangement joins TRBV5-1 to TRBJ1-3; unclear D gene. Deletions cut 0 bases from V and 8 bases from J, with 9 bases between. This CDR3 contains 13 residues. The germline V gene has CDR1 SGHRS and CDR2 YFSETQ. The CDR3 here is CASSLGAFDTIYF. CDR3 DNA sequence: TGCGCCAGCAGCTTGGGCGCGTTCGACACCATATATTTT. Full variable domain (outside the CDR3, taken from reference TRBV5-1 and TRBJ1-3): KAGVTQTPRYLIKTRGQQVTLSCSPISGHRSVSWYQQTPGQGLQFLFEYFSETQRNKGNFPGRFSGRQFSNSRSEMNVSTLELGDSALYLCASSLGAFDTIYFGEGSWLTVV.

The chain couples TRBV5-1 to TRBJ1-1; 7 bases match TRBD1. The germline V gene has CDR1 SGHRS and CDR2 YFSETQ. Trimming cost V 3 bases and J 2 bases; bases outside gene matches: 7. The CDR3 consists of 15 residues. CDR3 in amino acids: CASSSQGLVNTEAFF. CDR3 in DNA: TGCGCCAGCAGCTCACAGGGGTTGGTCAACACTGAAGCTTTCTTT.

The chain couples TRBV5-1 to TRBJ2-5; D is unclear. The CDR3 consists of 12 residues. Trimming removed 1 base from V and 4 bases from J, with 5 bases in between. CDR1 and CDR2 from the germline V gene are SGHRS and YFSETQ. The CDR3 loop reads CASSLSGETQYF. The CDR3 coding sequence is TGCGCCAGCAGCTTGTCAGGAGAGACCCAGTACTTC.

The chain has TRBV7-2 and TRBJ1-2, with a tentative D call TRBD1 (5 bases). V was clipped by 4 bases and J by 4 bases, with 28 bases between them. CDR1 SGHTA and CDR2 FQGNSA come from the germline V gene. CDR3 length equals 19 residues. The CDR3 sequence is CASSSNSGPQLTGVYGYTF. The CDR3 nucleotides are TGTGCCAGCAGCTCGAATTCCGGGCCCCAGCTAACGGGGGTCTATGGCTACACCTTC.

CDR3 in DNA: TGTGCCACCAGTGATCCGAATGGGGCCCAAGCTAACTATGGCTACACCTTC. It translates to CATSDPNGAQANYGYTF. The rearrangement links TRBV24-1 to TRBJ1-2, with TRBD1 as a possible D gene (5 bases). This CDR3 spans 17 amino acids. V was cut by 3 bases and J by 0 bases, with 16 bases left in between. Germline V CDR1 and CDR2: KGHDR, SFDVKD.

This clone has a single count. This sequence joins TRBV7-3 and TRBJ2-7; 11 bases match TRBD2. This CDR3 has 16 amino acids. CDR1 is SGHTA and CDR2 is FQGTGA in the germline V gene. The trim removed 5 bases at V and 0 bases at J, leaving 6 bases unmatched. The CDR3 here is CASSLVAGGPSYEQYF. The CDR3 DNA sequence: TGTGCCAGCAGCCTGGTAGCGGGAGGGCCCTCCTACGAGCAGTACTTC.

This chain connects TRBV9 to TRBJ1-3; 7 bases match TRBD1. The germline CDR1 and CDR2 sequences are SGDLS and YYNGEE. The CDR3 spans 15 residues. V was clipped by 0 bases and J by 3 bases; unmatched bases: 3. DNA for the CDR3: TGTGCCAGCAGCGTAGGTCAGGGGGGTGGAAACACCATATATTTT. It yields the protein CASSVGQGGGNTIYF.

This clone was seen a few times. The rearrangement joins TRBV7-9 to TRBJ2-7; TRBD2 is a possible D gene (6 bases). Per germline, CDR1 SEHNR and CDR2 FQNEAQ (reference sequence). The CDR3 is made up of 15 amino acids. Trimming took off 1 base at V and 3 bases at J, with 13 bases between the two ends. The CDR3 DNA reads as TGTGCCAGCAGCTTAGGACTCGGAGGGGACTACGAGCAGTACTTC. Amino acids: CASSLGLGGDYEQYF.

The V and J genes are TRBV19 and TRBJ1-1; D is perhaps TRBD1 (5 bases). Trimming pared 5 bases from V and 1 base from J, leaving 8 bases between. Germline values: CDR1 LNHDA, CDR2 SQIVND (reference sequence). This CDR3 is built from 13 residues. The CDR3, as DNA: TGTGCCAGTAGTGCCAGGGCGAACACTGAAGCTTTCTTT. Protein: CASSARANTEAFF.

The V gene is TRBV18, the J gene TRBJ2-1; D is possibly TRBD2 (5 bases). The CDR3 has 16 amino acids. V was clipped by 3 bases and J by 1 base, with 13 bases between them. Germline values: CDR1 KGHSH, CDR2 LQKENI. The CDR3 here is CASSPMRELSYNEQFF. The CDR3, as DNA: TGTGCCAGCTCACCTATGAGGGAGTTGTCCTACAATGAGCAGTTCTTC.

This sequence joins TRBV27 and TRBJ2-7; D not certain. Trimming stripped 3 bases from V and 0 bases from J, with 21 bases between. The CDR3 extends over 18 amino acids. Germline-derived CDR1 and CDR2 are MNHEY and SMNVEV (reference sequence). CDR3 region: CASSFTSGARSVSYEQYF. The CDR3 bases are TGTGCCAGCAGTTTTACGTCAGGTGCCCGAAGTGTCTCCTACGAGCAGTACTTC.

The chain has TRBV10-3 and TRBJ2-4; weak D call: TRBD1 (5 bases). Germline values: CDR1 ENHRY, CDR2 SYGVKD. V dropped 6 bases and J dropped 6 bases, with 9 bases sitting between them. The CDR3 spans 12 residues. CDR3 protein: CAISSDRNIQYF. CDR3 bases: TGTGCCATCAGCAGCGACAGAAACATTCAGTACTTC.

The chain has TRBV7-2 and TRBJ2-1, with D perhaps TRBD2 (6 bases). Germline CDR1 reads SGHTA; CDR2 reads FQGNSA. V lost 4 bases to trimming and J lost 3 bases, with 16 bases between them. The CDR3 consists of 16 residues. CDR3 nucleotides: TGTGCCAGCAGCTCCCCCGGGGGACCTAGCTACAATGAGCAGTTCTTC. Its protein product is CASSSPGGPSYNEQFF. Combining the CDR3 with reference TRBV7-2 and TRBJ2-1 gives the whole variable domain GAGVSQSPSNKVTEKGKDVELRCDPISGHTALYWYRQSLGQGLEFLIYFQGNSAPDKSGLPSDRFSAERTGGSVSTLTIQRTQQEDSAVYLCASSSPGGPSYNEQFFGPGTRLTVL.

CDR3 DNA sequence: TGCAGCGTTCGGGAATTGGGCTATGGCTACACCTTC. Amino acid sequence: CSVRELGYGYTF. This chain uses TRBV29-1 with TRBJ1-2; D ambiguous. The CDR3 totals 12 residues. Germline CDR1 reads SQVTM; CDR2 reads ANQGSEA. V lost 5 bases to trimming and J lost 4 bases, with 11 bases between them.

The rearrangement links TRBV29-1 to TRBJ1-1, with 8 bases lining up with TRBD1. CDR3 length: 13 residues. Trimming removed 8 bases from V and 3 bases from J; junction bases left unmatched: 8. CDR1 is SQVTM and CDR2 is ANQGSEA in the germline V gene. In DNA, the CDR3 is TGCAGCTGGACAGGGATGCTGGACACTGAAGCTTTCTTT. Encoded protein: CSWTGMLDTEAFF.

The chain couples TRBV7-5 to TRBJ2-7; the table calls TRBD2, which could not be checked here. TRBV7-5 has pseudogene status. This CDR3 comprises 20 residues. CDR3: CARSLLLTGTRRHPYIEQYF. The CDR3 DNA reads as TGTGCCAGAAGCCTTTTACTGACCGGGACTAGGAGACATCCTTATATCGAGCAGTACTTC.